Described below is a single T cell receptor beta chain sequence and its context. The antigen is unknown. The sample belongs to a study of cytomegalovirus exposure and HLA in healthy donors. The CDR3 contains 15 residues. Germline values: CDR1 MNHEY, CDR2 SMNVEV (reference sequence). V was pared by 7 bases and J by 2 bases, with 8 bases of the junction left unmatched. The PCR ran on 60 Vbeta and 13 Jbeta primers. Using immunoSEQ multiplex PCR, the repertoire was profiled, and TCRdb retains in-frame clones only, with some absent. The sample has roughly 62,000 clones, more than 70% seen once. Study conclusions and caveats: Most TCR sequences showed up rarely, but some public TCRs showed up in many donors.

Sequenced sample: PBMCs. V and J are TRBV27 and TRBJ2-7; 10 bases align to TRBD2. The TCR originated in a woman aged 30 to 39 in good health and CMV-seronegative. The CDR3 nucleotides are TGTGCCAGCACCACGACTAGCGGGCCCACCTACGAGCAGTACTTC. Protein: CASTTTSGPTYEQYF.